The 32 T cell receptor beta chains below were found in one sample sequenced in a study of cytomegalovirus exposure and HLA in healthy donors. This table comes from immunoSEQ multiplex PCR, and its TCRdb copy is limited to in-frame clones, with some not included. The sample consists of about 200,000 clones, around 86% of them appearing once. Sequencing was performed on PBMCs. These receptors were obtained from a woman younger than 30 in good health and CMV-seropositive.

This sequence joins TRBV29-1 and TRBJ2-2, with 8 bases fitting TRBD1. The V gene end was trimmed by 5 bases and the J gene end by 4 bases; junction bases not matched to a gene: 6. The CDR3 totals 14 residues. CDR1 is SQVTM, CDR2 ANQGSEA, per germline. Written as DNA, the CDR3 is TGCAGCGTTAGACAGGGGAGCGCCACCGGGGAGCTGTTTTTT. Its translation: CSVRQGSATGELFF.

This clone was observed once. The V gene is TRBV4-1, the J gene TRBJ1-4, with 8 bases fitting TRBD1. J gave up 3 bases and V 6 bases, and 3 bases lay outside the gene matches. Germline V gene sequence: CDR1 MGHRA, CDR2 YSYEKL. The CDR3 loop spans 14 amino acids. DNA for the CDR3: TGCGCCAGCAGGAACAGGGGGGCTAATGAAAAACTGTTTTTT. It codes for CASRNRGANEKLFF.

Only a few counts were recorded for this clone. In nucleotides, the CDR3 is TGTGCCAGCAGCCCGTTAGCGGACGGGGCGAACACCGGGGAGCTGTTTTTT. It translates to CASSPLADGANTGELFF. This sequence joins TRBV28 and TRBJ2-2; the D gene is possibly TRBD2 (6 bases). The CDR3 spans 17 residues. The V and J ends lost 6 bases and 0 bases respectively, with 17 bases between them. Germline CDR1 MDHEN, CDR2 SYDVKM.

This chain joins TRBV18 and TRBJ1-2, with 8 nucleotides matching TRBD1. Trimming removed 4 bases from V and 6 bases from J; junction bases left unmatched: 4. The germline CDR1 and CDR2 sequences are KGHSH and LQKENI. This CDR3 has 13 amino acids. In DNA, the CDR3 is TGTGCCAGCTCACTGGGACAGGACCATGGCTACACCTTC. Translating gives CASSLGQDHGYTF.

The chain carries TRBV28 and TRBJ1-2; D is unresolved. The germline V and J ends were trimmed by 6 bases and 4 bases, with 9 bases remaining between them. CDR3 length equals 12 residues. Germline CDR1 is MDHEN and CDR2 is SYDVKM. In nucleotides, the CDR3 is TGTGCCAGCAGAGTTGCGGGCTATGGCTACACCTTC. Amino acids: CASRVAGYGYTF.

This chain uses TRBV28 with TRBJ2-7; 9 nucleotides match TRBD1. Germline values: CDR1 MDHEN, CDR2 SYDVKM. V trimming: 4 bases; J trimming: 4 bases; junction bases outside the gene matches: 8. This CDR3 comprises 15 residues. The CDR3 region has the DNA TGTGCCAGCAGTTCGAATGGACAGGGGTCATACGAGCAGTACTTC. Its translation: CASSSNGQGSYEQYF.

CDR3 coding DNA: TGCAGCGTTGGACTAGCGGGAGTCTACGAGCAGTACTTC. Translating it yields CSVGLAGVYEQYF. The rearrangement joins TRBV29-1 to TRBJ2-7; 12 positions match TRBD2. Germline V gene lookup returns CDR1 SQVTM and CDR2 ANQGSEA. V shed 4 bases and J 3 bases; nucleotides not matched to a gene: 1. The CDR3 runs 13 residues.

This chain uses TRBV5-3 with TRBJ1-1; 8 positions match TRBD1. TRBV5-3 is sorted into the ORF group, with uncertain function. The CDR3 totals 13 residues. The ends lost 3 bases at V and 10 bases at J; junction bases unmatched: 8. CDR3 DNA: TGTGCCAGAAGCTCCGGGACAGGTGGTTTAGCTTTCTTT. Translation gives CARSSGTGGLAFF.

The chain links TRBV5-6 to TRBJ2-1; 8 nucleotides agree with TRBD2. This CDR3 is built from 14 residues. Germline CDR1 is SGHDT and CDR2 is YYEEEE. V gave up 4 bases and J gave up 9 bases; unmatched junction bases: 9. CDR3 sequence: CASSGGLGMGEQFF. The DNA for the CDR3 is TGTGCCAGCAGCGGGGGACTAGGAATGGGTGAGCAGTTCTTC.

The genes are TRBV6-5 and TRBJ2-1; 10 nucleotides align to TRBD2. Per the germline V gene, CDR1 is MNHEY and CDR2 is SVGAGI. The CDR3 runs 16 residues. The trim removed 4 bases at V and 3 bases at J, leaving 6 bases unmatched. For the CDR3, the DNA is TGTGCCAGCAGTTCCCAAACTAGCGGGGTCTACAATGAGCAGTTCTTC. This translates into CASSSQTSGVYNEQFF.

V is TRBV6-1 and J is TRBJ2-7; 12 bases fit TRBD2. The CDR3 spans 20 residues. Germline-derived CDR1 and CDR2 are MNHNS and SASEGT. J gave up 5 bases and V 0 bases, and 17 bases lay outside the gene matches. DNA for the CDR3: TGTGCCAGCAGTGAAGCCGAGGACTCTCGGACTAGCGGGGTCCTTGACGAGCAGTACTTC. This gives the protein CASSEAEDSRTSGVLDEQYF.

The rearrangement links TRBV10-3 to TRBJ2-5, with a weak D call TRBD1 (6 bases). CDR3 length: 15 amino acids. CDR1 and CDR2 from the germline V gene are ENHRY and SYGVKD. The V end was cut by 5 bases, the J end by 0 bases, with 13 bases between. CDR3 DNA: TGTGCCATCAGTACCCCGACAGGTGACCAAGAGACCCAGTACTTC. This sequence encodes CAISTPTGDQETQYF.

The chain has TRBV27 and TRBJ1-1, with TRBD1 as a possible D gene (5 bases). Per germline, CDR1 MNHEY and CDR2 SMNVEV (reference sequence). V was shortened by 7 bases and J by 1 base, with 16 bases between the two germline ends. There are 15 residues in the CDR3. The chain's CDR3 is CASTLSGGANTEAFF. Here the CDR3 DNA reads TGTGCCAGCACACTGTCCGGGGGTGCGAACACTGAAGCTTTCTTT.

The DNA of the CDR3 is TGTGCCAGCAGCCAAGGCCTAGGACATACGTTCTTC. It is translated as CASSQGLGHTFF. This chain links TRBV4-2 with TRBJ2-1, with D perhaps matching TRBD1 (5 bases). The CDR3 covers 12 residues. CDR1 is LGHNA and CDR2 is YNFKEQ in the germline V gene. The V end was cut by 1 base, the J end by 15 bases, with 13 bases between.

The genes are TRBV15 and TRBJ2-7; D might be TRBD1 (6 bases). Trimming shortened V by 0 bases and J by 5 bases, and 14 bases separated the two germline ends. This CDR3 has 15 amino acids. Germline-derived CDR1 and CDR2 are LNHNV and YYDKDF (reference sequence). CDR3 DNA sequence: TGTGCCACCAGCAGAGATATGGCGACAGGAGACGAGCAGTACTTC. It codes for CATSRDMATGDEQYF.

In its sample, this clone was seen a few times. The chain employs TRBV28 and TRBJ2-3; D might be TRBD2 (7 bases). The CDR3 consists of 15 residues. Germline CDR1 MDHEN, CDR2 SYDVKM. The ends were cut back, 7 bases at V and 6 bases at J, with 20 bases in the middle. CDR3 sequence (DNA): TGTGCCAGCACCACTGGGGGGGGCGGTGTCGATACGCAGTATTTT. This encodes CASTTGGGGVDTQYF. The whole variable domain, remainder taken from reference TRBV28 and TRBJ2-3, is DVKVTQSSRYLVKRTGEKVFLECVQDMDHENMFWYRQDPGLGLRLIYFSYDVKMKEKGDIPEGYSVSREKKERFSLILESASTNQTSMYLCASTTGGGGVDTQYFGPGTRLTVL.

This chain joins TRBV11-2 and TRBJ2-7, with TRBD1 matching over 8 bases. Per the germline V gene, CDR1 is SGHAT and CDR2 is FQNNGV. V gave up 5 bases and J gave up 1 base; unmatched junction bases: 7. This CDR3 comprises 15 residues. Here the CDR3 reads CASSRGQGASYEQYF. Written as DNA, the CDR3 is TGTGCCAGCAGCCGAGGGCAGGGGGCATCCTACGAGCAGTACTTC.

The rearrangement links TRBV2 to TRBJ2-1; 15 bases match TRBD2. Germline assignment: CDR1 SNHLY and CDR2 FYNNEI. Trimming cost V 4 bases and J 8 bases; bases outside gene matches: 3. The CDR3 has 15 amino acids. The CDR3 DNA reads TGTGCCAGCAGTGGCGGGACTAGCGGGAGGTATGAGCAGTTCTTC. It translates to CASSGGTSGRYEQFF.

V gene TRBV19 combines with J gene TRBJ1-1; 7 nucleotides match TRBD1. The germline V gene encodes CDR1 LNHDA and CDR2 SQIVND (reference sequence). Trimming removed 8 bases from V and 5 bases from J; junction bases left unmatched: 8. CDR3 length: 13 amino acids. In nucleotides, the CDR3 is TGTGCCAGTGGAAGGGGGCTGGGGACTGAAGCTTTCTTT. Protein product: CASGRGLGTEAFF.

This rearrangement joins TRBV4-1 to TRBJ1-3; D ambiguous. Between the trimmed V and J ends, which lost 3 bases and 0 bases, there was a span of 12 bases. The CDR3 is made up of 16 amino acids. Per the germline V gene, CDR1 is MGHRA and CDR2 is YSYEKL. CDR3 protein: CASSHFYLRSGNTIYF. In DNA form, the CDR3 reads TGCGCCAGCAGCCACTTCTACCTTCGCTCTGGAAACACCATATATTTT.

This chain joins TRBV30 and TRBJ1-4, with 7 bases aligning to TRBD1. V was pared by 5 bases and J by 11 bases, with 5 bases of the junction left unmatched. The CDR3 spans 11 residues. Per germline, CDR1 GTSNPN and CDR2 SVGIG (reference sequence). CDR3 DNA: TGTGCCTGGGATTCGACAGGGAAACTGTTTTTT. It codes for CAWDSTGKLFF.

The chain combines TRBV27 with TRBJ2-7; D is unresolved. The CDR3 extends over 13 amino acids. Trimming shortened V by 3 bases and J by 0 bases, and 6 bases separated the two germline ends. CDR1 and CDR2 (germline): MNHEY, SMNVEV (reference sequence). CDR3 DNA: TGTGCCAGCAGTTTTACAAGCTCCTACGAGCAGTACTTC. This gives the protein CASSFTSSYEQYF.

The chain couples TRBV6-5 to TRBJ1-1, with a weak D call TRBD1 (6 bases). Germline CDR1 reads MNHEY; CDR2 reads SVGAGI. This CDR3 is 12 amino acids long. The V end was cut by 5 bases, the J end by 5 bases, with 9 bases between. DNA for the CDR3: TGTGCCAGCAGTCTCGACAGGACTGAAGCTTTCTTT. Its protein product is CASSLDRTEAFF.

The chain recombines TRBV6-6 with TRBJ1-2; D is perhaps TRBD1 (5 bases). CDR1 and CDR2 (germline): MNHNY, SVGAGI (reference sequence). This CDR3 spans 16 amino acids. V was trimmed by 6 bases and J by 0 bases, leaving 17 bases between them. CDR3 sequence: CASRDQGFKANYGYTF. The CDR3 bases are TGTGCCAGCAGGGATCAGGGATTTAAAGCTAACTATGGCTACACCTTC.

CDR3 in DNA: TGTGCCAGCAGCTTAGGCCTAGCGGGGATAAACACCGGGGAGCTGTTTTTT. Residues: CASSLGLAGINTGELFF. The chain is built from TRBV13 and TRBJ2-2, with 9 bases aligning to TRBD2. The junction had 4 bases not matched to a gene; V was cut back by 0 bases and J by 2 bases. Germline values: CDR1 PRHDT, CDR2 FYEKMQ (reference sequence). The CDR3 contains 17 residues.

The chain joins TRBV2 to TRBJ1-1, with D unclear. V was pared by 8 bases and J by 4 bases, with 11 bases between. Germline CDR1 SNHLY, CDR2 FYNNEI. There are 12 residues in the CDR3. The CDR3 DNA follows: TGTGCCAGCTTCAGAGGGCCCACTGAAGCTTTCTTT. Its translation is CASFRGPTEAFF. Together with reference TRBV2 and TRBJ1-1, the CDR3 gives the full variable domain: EPEVTQTPSHQVTQMGQEVILRCVPISNHLYFYWYRQILGQKVEFLVSFYNNEISEKSEIFDDQFSVERPDGSNFTLKIRSTKLEDSAMYFCASFRGPTEAFFGQGTRLTVV.

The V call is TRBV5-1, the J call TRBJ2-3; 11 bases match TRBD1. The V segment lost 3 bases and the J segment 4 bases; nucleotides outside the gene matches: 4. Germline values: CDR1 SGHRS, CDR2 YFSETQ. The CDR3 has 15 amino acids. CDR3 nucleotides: TGCGCCAGCAGCTCGGAGGGACAGGGGGCAGATACGCAGTATTTT. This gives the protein CASSSEGQGADTQYF.

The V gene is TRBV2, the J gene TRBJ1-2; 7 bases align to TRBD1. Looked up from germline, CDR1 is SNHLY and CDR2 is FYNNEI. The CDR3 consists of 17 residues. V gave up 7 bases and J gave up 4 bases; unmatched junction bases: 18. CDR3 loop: CASTLYSGTAPSYGYTF. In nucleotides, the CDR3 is TGTGCCAGCACCCTATACTCCGGGACAGCCCCCAGCTATGGCTACACCTTC.

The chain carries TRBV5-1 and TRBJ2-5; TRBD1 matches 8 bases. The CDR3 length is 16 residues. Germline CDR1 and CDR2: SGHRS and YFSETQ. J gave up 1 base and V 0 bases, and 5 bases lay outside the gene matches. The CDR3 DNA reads TGCGCCAGCAGCTTGGCGGGGACAGGCGGCCAAGAGACCCAGTACTTC. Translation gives CASSLAGTGGQETQYF.

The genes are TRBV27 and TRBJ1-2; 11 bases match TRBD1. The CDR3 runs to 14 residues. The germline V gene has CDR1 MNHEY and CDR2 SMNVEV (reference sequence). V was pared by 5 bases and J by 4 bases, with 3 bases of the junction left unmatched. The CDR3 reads CASSRDRGAYGYTF. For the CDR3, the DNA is TGTGCCAGCAGTAGGGACAGGGGGGCCTATGGCTACACCTTC.

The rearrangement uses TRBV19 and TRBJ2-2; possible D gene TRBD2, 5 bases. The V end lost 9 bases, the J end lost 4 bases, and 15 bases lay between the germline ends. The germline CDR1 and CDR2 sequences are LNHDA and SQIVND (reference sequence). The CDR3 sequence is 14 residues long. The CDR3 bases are TGTGCCAGATCCTCGGAGGCCCTCACCGGGGAGCTGTTTTTT. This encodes CARSSEALTGELFF. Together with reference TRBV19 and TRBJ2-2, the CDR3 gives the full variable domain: DGGITQSPKYLFRKEGQNVTLSCEQNLNHDAMYWYRQDPGQGLRLIYYSQIVNDFQKGDIAEGYSVSREKKESFPLTVTSAQKNPTAFYLCARSSEALTGELFFGEGSRLTVL.

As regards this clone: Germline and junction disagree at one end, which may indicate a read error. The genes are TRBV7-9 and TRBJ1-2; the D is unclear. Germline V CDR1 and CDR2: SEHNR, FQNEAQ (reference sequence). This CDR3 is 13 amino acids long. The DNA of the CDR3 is TGTGCCAGCAGCTTAGCGTCAGATGCGCGGTCAACATTC. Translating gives CASSLASDARSTF.